Described below is a single T cell receptor (beta chain) sequence and its context. Generated by immunoSEQ multiplex PCR, the TCRdb table keeps only in-frame clones and is missing some. The sample has approximately 300,000 clones, roughly 87% seen once. These data belong to a study of blood T cell repertoires in COVID-19. Study information: Sites in the United States, Italy and Spain provided acute and convalescent COVID-19 samples. PBMCs, B-cell-depleted T cells, or T cells provided the cDNA or gDNA that made up the material.

CDR1 and CDR2 from the germline V gene are MDHEN and SYDVKM. V shed 1 base and J shed 5 bases, with 6 bases lying between them. This CDR3 comprises 13 residues. The TCR originated in a man in his fifties with active or convalescent COVID-19. Sequences were obtained from peripheral blood. The V call is TRBV28, the J call TRBJ1-5; no clear D. The CDR3 loop is CASSLFPDQPQHF. The CDR3 DNA is TGTGCCAGCAGTTTATTTCCGGATCAGCCCCAGCATTTT.